One sample yielded the 32 T cell receptor beta chains listed below, sequenced in a study of shared clonotypes between healthy human individuals. Using immunoSEQ multiplex PCR, the repertoire was profiled, and TCRdb retains in-frame clones only, with some absent. The sample yields roughly 1.5 million clones, 95% to 99% seen once. The sample consisted of naive CD4+ T cells sorted from blood. The subset is: CD45RA+ positively selected. All receptors come from a man younger than 45 in good health.

Note on this clone: The identical CDR3 is also encoded by other nucleotide sequences in the sample. The chain links TRBV5-1 to TRBJ1-1, with D uncertain. V lost 4 bases to trimming and J lost 3 bases, with 13 bases between them. Germline CDR1 and CDR2: SGHRS and YFSETQ. This CDR3 has 14 residues. As DNA, the CDR3 is TGCGCCAGCAGCCTCGGCTTCGGGGACACTGAAGCTTTCTTT. Translated: CASSLGFGDTEAFF.

This clone was recorded only once. The rearrangement links TRBV5-1 to TRBJ2-3, with D unresolved. The ends were cut back, 2 bases at V and 2 bases at J, with 12 bases in the middle. The CDR3 extends over 15 amino acids. Germline V gene data show CDR1 as SGHRS and CDR2 as YFSETQ. The CDR3 loop reads CASSFNSFNTDTQYF. CDR3 sequence (DNA): TGCGCCAGCAGCTTTAACTCTTTTAACACAGATACGCAGTATTTT. Looking up the rest from reference TRBV5-1 and TRBJ2-3 gives the full variable domain: KAGVTQTPRYLIKTRGQQVTLSCSPISGHRSVSWYQQTPGQGLQFLFEYFSETQRNKGNFPGRFSGRQFSNSRSEMNVSTLELGDSALYLCASSFNSFNTDTQYFGPGTRLTVL.

The chain uses TRBV18 and TRBJ1-1; D gene ambiguous. CDR1 is KGHSH, CDR2 LQKENI, per germline. The CDR3 extends over 16 amino acids. V lost 1 base and J 0 bases, leaving 12 bases between the germline ends. The CDR3 reads CASSPLPRSVNTEAFF. For the CDR3, the DNA is TGTGCCAGCTCACCACTGCCGAGGAGTGTGAACACTGAAGCTTTCTTT.

The chain is built from TRBV6-5 and TRBJ1-3; D is undetermined. Germline V gene data show CDR1 as MNHEY and CDR2 as SVGAGI. The CDR3 spans 15 residues. Trimming cost V 6 bases and J 4 bases, with 16 bases left between them. The CDR3 loop reads CASSLGTRRGNTIYF. DNA of the CDR3: TGTGCCAGCAGCCTCGGAACAAGGAGAGGAAACACCATATATTTT.

This clone was recorded once. CDR3 in amino acids: CASVGGRDTTSGTSSYNEQFF. The CDR3 DNA reads TGTGCCAGCGTTGGAGGCAGGGACACGACTAGCGGGACCAGCTCCTACAATGAGCAGTTCTTC. The V and J genes are TRBV19 and TRBJ2-1; the match to TRBD2 covers 11 bases. The CDR3 totals 21 residues. J gave up 0 bases and V 9 bases, and 22 bases lay outside the gene matches. CDR1 and CDR2 (germline): LNHDA, SQIVND (reference sequence).

The chain employs TRBV7-9 and TRBJ1-5; D not resolved. The CDR3 is made up of 15 amino acids. Trimming stripped 5 bases from V and 8 bases from J, with 19 bases between. Germline V lookup: CDR1 SEHNR, CDR2 FQNEAQ (reference sequence). The DNA for the CDR3 is TGTGCCAGCAGCCATCTGGGTGGCCCGGAGAAGCCCCAGCATTTT. It translates to CASSHLGGPEKPQHF.

V usage is TRBV5-5 and J usage is TRBJ2-5; 12 bases line up with TRBD2. The CDR3 is 16 residues long. The J segment lost 7 bases and the V segment lost 4 bases, leaving 11 bases of the junction unmatched. Germline-derived CDR1 and CDR2 are SGHKS and YYEKEE (reference sequence). CDR3 loop: CASSVGLAGVEGTQYF. For the CDR3, the DNA is TGTGCCAGCAGCGTGGGACTAGCGGGCGTAGAGGGGACCCAGTACTTC.

The rearrangement joins TRBV5-1 to TRBJ2-3, with TRBD2 matching over 9 bases. Unmatched junction bases numbered 4, after V lost 2 bases and J lost 0 bases. The CDR3 contains 16 residues. Germline V gives CDR1 SGHRS, CDR2 YFSETQ. For the CDR3, the DNA is TGCGCCAGCAGCTTTTCAGCGGGGGGTAGCACAGATACGCAGTATTTT. This encodes CASSFSAGGSTDTQYF.

This clone occurred once. The CDR3 reads CASSSRSLTGYTF. The CDR3 nucleotides are TGTGCCAGCAGTTCCAGGTCCTTAACGGGCTACACCTTC. The V and J genes are TRBV28 and TRBJ1-2; D remains unclear. Germline V CDR1 and CDR2: MDHEN, SYDVKM. Trimming cost V 4 bases and J 8 bases, with 14 bases left between them. The length of the CDR3 is 13 residues.

On this clone: One end of the junction is discordant with germline, which a read error may explain. The chain joins TRBV7-7 to TRBJ2-6; D is unclear. Germline V gives CDR1 SSHAT, CDR2 FNYEAQ (reference sequence). The CDR3 consists of 16 residues. The CDR3 sequence: CASSPSRSSGANVLTF. Here the CDR3 DNA reads TGTGCTAGCAGCCCATCCAGAAGCTCTGGGGCCAACGTCCTGACTTTC.

The table lists this clone with a count of one. V is TRBV7-8 and J is TRBJ2-7, with D uncertain. Germline V gene sequence: CDR1 SGHVS, CDR2 FQNEAQ. Trimming shortened V by 1 base and J by 4 bases, and 14 bases separated the two germline ends. The CDR3 is 15 amino acids. CDR3 residues: CASSLGRTKTYEQYF. The CDR3 coding sequence is TGTGCCAGCAGCTTAGGACGCACGAAGACATACGAGCAGTACTTC.

The chain links TRBV6-1 to TRBJ1-5; D remains unclear. The germline V and J ends were trimmed by 4 bases and 5 bases, with 15 bases remaining between them. The germline V gene has CDR1 MNHNS and CDR2 SASEGT. This CDR3 has 15 residues. Written as DNA, the CDR3 is TGTGCCAGCAGTGCGCGGCAGCTGGATTATCAGCCCCAGCATTTT. Encoded protein: CASSARQLDYQPQHF.

The chain recombines TRBV18 with TRBJ2-1; D unresolved. The CDR3 has 16 amino acids. The V gene's germline CDR1 is KGHSH and CDR2 LQKENI. Deletions cut 2 bases from V and 0 bases from J, with 11 bases between. The DNA for the CDR3 is TGTGCCAGCTCACCATTACACGCTACCTCCTACAATGAGCAGTTCTTC. It codes for CASSPLHATSYNEQFF.

The chain recombines TRBV19 with TRBJ2-3, with D possibly being TRBD2 (5 bases). V dropped 3 bases and J dropped 2 bases, with 18 bases sitting between them. The germline V gene encodes CDR1 LNHDA and CDR2 SQIVND (reference sequence). The CDR3 length is 17 residues. The CDR3 protein is CASSISSAGGSTDTQYF. The CDR3 DNA reads TGTGCCAGTAGTATTTCCAGTGCCGGCGGGTCCACAGATACGCAGTATTTT.

This clone was counted once. The genes are TRBV19 and TRBJ2-3, with D tentatively TRBD1 (6 bases). The CDR3 has 16 amino acids. Germline V gene lookup returns CDR1 LNHDA and CDR2 SQIVND (reference sequence). Trimming took 5 bases from V and 3 from J, leaving 18 bases between them. Here the CDR3 DNA reads TGTGCCAGTAGTCCATCTAGGGGGTTCCTAACAGATACGCAGTATTTT. This codes for CASSPSRGFLTDTQYF. Full variable domain (outside the CDR3, taken from reference TRBV19 and TRBJ2-3): DGGITQSPKYLFRKEGQNVTLSCEQNLNHDAMYWYRQDPGQGLRLIYYSQIVNDFQKGDIAEGYSVSREKKESFPLTVTSAQKNPTAFYLCASSPSRGFLTDTQYFGPGTRLTVL.

The J gene is TRBJ2-1, the V gene TRBV7-2; TRBD1 aligns across 8 bases. From germline, CDR1 is SGHTA and CDR2 FQGNSA. The CDR3 has 16 amino acids. J gave up 4 bases and V 6 bases, and 11 bases lay outside the gene matches. CDR3 DNA sequence: TGTGCCAGCAGTCGGATCCCGGGACAGGCTTACAATGAGCAGTTCTTC. This codes for CASSRIPGQAYNEQFF.

This sequence joins TRBV5-8 and TRBJ1-5; D gene ambiguous. CDR1 is SGHTS and CDR2 is YDEGEE in the germline V gene. The CDR3 has 11 residues. Trimming removed 2 bases at V and 7 bases at J, with 4 bases between. The chain's CDR3 is CASSFGQPQHF. The CDR3, as DNA: TGTGCCAGCAGCTTTGGGCAGCCCCAGCATTTT.

V usage is TRBV7-3 and J usage is TRBJ2-1; D might be TRBD2 (6 bases). The length of the CDR3 is 15 residues. V was pared by 3 bases and J by 3 bases, with 12 bases between. The germline gives CDR1 SGHTA, CDR2 FQGTGA. In nucleotides, the CDR3 is TGTGCCAGCAGCTTTGGGGTAGCGGTCTACAATGAGCAGTTCTTC. Its protein is CASSFGVAVYNEQFF. The variable domain in full, completed from reference TRBV7-3 and TRBJ2-1, reads GAGVSQTPSNKVTEKGKYVELRCDPISGHTALYWYRQSLGQGPEFLIYFQGTGAADDSGLPNDRFFAVRPEGSVSTLKIQRTERGDSAVYLCASSFGVAVYNEQFFGPGTRLTVL.

This chain links TRBV28 with TRBJ1-5; 7 nucleotides align to TRBD1. Per the germline V gene, CDR1 is MDHEN and CDR2 is SYDVKM. CDR3 length: 15 amino acids. The V and J ends lost 4 bases and 11 bases, in that order; junction bases with no gene match: 14. Written as DNA, the CDR3 is TGTGCCAGCAGTTCCCCCTCTGGGACAGAAACGTCCCAGCATTTT. Its translation is CASSSPSGTETSQHF.

CDR3 loop: CASSLIEGAGEQYF. CDR3 coding DNA: TGCGCCAGCAGCTTGATTGAGGGGGCAGGCGAGCAGTACTTC. The rearrangement joins TRBV5-1 to TRBJ2-7; 7 bases fit TRBD1. Trimming removed 1 base from V and 6 bases from J; junction bases left unmatched: 7. CDR3 length: 14 amino acids. Germline V CDR1 and CDR2: SGHRS, YFSETQ.

Regarding this clone: Germline and junction disagree at one end, which may indicate a read error. The DNA for the CDR3 is TGCGGCGTTGAAGCCCCCAGAACTAGCGGGAGGTGGAATGAGCAGTTCTTC. Residues: CGVEAPRTSGRWNEQFF. The V gene is TRBV29-1, the J gene TRBJ2-1, with 12 bases fitting TRBD2. CDR1 and CDR2 from the germline V gene are SQVTM and ANQGSEA. CDR3 length: 17 amino acids.

This chain uses TRBV9 with TRBJ2-1; 14 bases map to TRBD2. CDR1 is SGDLS and CDR2 is YYNGEE in the germline V gene. The CDR3 is 15 residues long. Trimming at V came to 2 bases and at J to 8 bases, leaving 3 bases not matched to a gene. Written as DNA, the CDR3 is TGTGCCAGCAGCGTTGGACTAGCGGGAGGCTATGAGCAGTTCTTC. Protein sequence: CASSVGLAGGYEQFF.

Notes on this clone: Within the sample, other DNA sequences also encode this same CDR3. The rearrangement links TRBV5-1 to TRBJ2-5; D may be TRBD2 (6 bases). CDR3 length: 15 residues. The V end was cut by 0 bases, the J end by 1 base, with 10 bases between. Germline V CDR1 and CDR2: SGHRS, YFSETQ. The CDR3 loop is CASSLVAGTQETQYF. The CDR3 DNA is TGCGCCAGCAGCTTGGTCGCGGGGACCCAAGAGACCCAGTACTTC. The variable domain in full, with the rest retrieved from reference TRBV5-1 and TRBJ2-5, is KAGVTQTPRYLIKTRGQQVTLSCSPISGHRSVSWYQQTPGQGLQFLFEYFSETQRNKGNFPGRFSGRQFSNSRSEMNVSTLELGDSALYLCASSLVAGTQETQYFGPGTRLLVL.

Note on this clone: The same CDR3 can be traced to other DNA sequences in this sample. The chain employs TRBV19 and TRBJ2-2; D is possibly TRBD1 (6 bases). The CDR3 spans 12 residues. The V gene's germline CDR1 is LNHDA and CDR2 SQIVND (reference sequence). Trimming took off 6 bases at V and 5 bases at J, with 7 bases between the two ends. The DNA for the CDR3 is TGTGCCAGTAGGAGGGGGACCGGGGAGCTGTTTTTT. It codes for CASRRGTGELFF.

This clone was recorded once. The rearrangement links TRBV10-2 to TRBJ1-4; D is undetermined. Trimming removed 10 bases from V and 6 bases from J, with 21 bases in between. The CDR3 sequence is 15 residues long. Germline V gives CDR1 WSHSY, CDR2 SAAADI. In DNA form, the CDR3 reads TGCGCCATGCGGTCGGGGTCTGCGCCGGATGAAAAACTGTTTTTT. This encodes CAMRSGSAPDEKLFF.

The J gene is TRBJ2-7, the V gene TRBV9, with TRBD2 matching over 9 bases. The trim removed 4 bases at V and 5 bases at J, leaving 13 bases unmatched. The CDR3 extends over 16 amino acids. CDR1 is SGDLS and CDR2 is YYNGEE in the germline V gene. The CDR3, as DNA: TGTGCCAGCAGCCTCTCGGGCCTAGCGGGATTCAACGAGCAGTACTTC. Amino acid sequence: CASSLSGLAGFNEQYF.

V is TRBV7-9 and J is TRBJ1-4; tentatively, D is TRBD1 (5 bases). Trimming removed 6 bases from V and 6 bases from J, with 14 bases in between. The V gene's germline CDR1 is SEHNR and CDR2 FQNEAQ (reference sequence). The CDR3 spans 14 residues. In DNA form, the CDR3 reads TGTGCCAGCAGTGTAGCAGGGTTTGATGAAAAACTGTTTTTT. As protein: CASSVAGFDEKLFF.

The chain couples TRBV19 to TRBJ2-1; 10 nucleotides align to TRBD2. Germline V lookup: CDR1 LNHDA, CDR2 SQIVND (reference sequence). V trimming: 6 bases; J trimming: 7 bases; junction bases outside the gene matches: 9. The CDR3 contains 15 residues. The CDR3 sequence is CASRRLAGASNEQFF. CDR3 coding DNA: TGTGCCAGTAGGCGTCTAGCGGGAGCTTCGAATGAGCAGTTCTTC.

The chain couples TRBV18 to TRBJ2-5, with TRBD1 matching over 8 bases. The CDR3 is 12 amino acids. The J segment lost 13 bases and the V segment lost 5 bases, leaving 9 bases of the junction unmatched. Germline V gene sequence: CDR1 KGHSH, CDR2 LQKENI. CDR3 nucleotide sequence: TGTGCCAGCTCATCCCAGGGGGCAATAGGGTACTTC. It yields the protein CASSSQGAIGYF.

The genes are TRBV6-1 and TRBJ1-5; possible D gene TRBD1, 6 bases. With 6 bases removed from V and 2 bases from J, the gap between germline ends came to 11 bases. The CDR3 runs to 14 residues. Germline-derived CDR1 and CDR2 are MNHNS and SASEGT. The CDR3 loop is CASSGQIRNQPQHF. DNA for the CDR3: TGTGCCAGCAGCGGACAGATACGCAATCAGCCCCAGCATTTT.

The chain carries TRBV19 and TRBJ1-2, with 9 bases aligning to TRBD1. The CDR3 spans 14 residues. Germline CDR1 is LNHDA and CDR2 is SQIVND (reference sequence). V shed 7 bases and J 8 bases; nucleotides not matched to a gene: 11. The CDR3 reads CASTISGTGLGYTF. CDR3 sequence (DNA): TGTGCCAGTACCATTTCCGGGACAGGGTTGGGCTACACCTTC.

This chain joins TRBV7-3 and TRBJ2-1; D is uncertain. Germline lookup yields CDR1 SGHTA and CDR2 FQGTGA. The CDR3 consists of 15 residues. V was clipped by 0 bases and J by 8 bases, with 14 bases between them. The CDR3 loop reads CASSLTDESIDEQFF. For the CDR3, the DNA is TGTGCCAGCAGCTTAACTGACGAGTCGATCGATGAGCAGTTCTTC.